This section outlines one TCR beta chain sequence together with its context. Germline values: CDR1 MNHEY, CDR2 SMNVEV (reference sequence). Trimming took off 1 base at V and 6 bases at J, with 13 bases between the two ends. The CDR3 covers 15 residues. Measured with immunoSEQ multiplex PCR; TCRdb has only the in-frame clones, and not every one. The sample shows 150,000 to 200,000 clones, roughly 89% of them seen only once. These data come from a study of blood T cell repertoires in COVID-19. V gene TRBV27 combines with J gene TRBJ1-5, with D maybe TRBD1 (6 bases). The clonotype comes from a man in his fifties or sixties with acute or convalescent COVID-19. The sample comprised peripheral blood. The CDR3 DNA follows: TGTGCCAGCAGTTTATTTGGGGGGGCTAGTCAGCCCCAGCATTTT. This encodes CASSLFGGASQPQHF.